The sequence of this T cell receptor (beta chain) was determined in a study of blood T cell repertoires in COVID-19. The overall study: Acute-phase and convalescent COVID-19 samples originated in the United States, Italy and Spain. The analysed material was cDNA or gDNA that came from T cells, B-cell-depleted T cells, or PBMCs.

The authors' processing: Estimates of nucleated cell counts were drawn from the amplification of reference gene primers. TCRdb's copy holds only in-frame clones and misses some; the assay was immunoSEQ multiplex PCR. D and trimming were read from the DNA, whereas the V and J calls and clone size are those reported in that table. This sample has approximately 70,000 clones, with approximately 79% found just once. The CDR3 is 14 residues long. V was shortened by 5 bases and J by 3 bases, with 14 bases between the two germline ends. From germline, CDR1 is MNHEY and CDR2 SMNVEV (reference sequence). Specimen: peripheral blood. The J gene is TRBJ2-7, the V gene TRBV27, with D maybe TRBD2 (5 bases). This sequence was found in a woman between 45 and 65 years old with acute or convalescent COVID-19. The CDR3 reads CASSPRVGLYEQYF. The DNA of the CDR3 is TGTGCCAGCAGTCCCCGGGTAGGACTCTACGAGCAGTACTTC.